These 9 T cell receptor beta chains were sequenced from one sample in a study of blood T cell repertoires in COVID-19 (dated by TCRdb to the early 2020s). Library construction relied on the immunoSEQ multiplex PCR assay. Entries here come from immuneACCESS through TCRdb and include only in-frame sequences with V and J called. Some clones fail to appear in such tables; in the studies checked, an unresolved V gene covers under half of the shortfall, and the cause of the remainder is unknown. Recorded for this sample are 250,000 to 400,000 clones; approximately 89% of them occurred a single time. The ten largest clones represent approximately 1.6% of the sample. Sequences were obtained from peripheral blood. These receptors were taken from a woman in her 30s with COVID-19, enrolled during active disease.

This chain links TRBV6-6 with TRBJ1-6, with 8 bases matching TRBD1. The CDR3 spans 13 residues. Germline CDR1 reads MNHNY; CDR2 reads SVGAGI (reference sequence). The trim removed 7 bases at V and 6 bases at J, leaving 2 bases unmatched. The chain's CDR3 is CASNTGGNSPLHF. For the CDR3, the DNA is TGTGCCAGCAATACAGGGGGTAATTCACCCCTCCACTTT.

The chain employs TRBV6-1 and TRBJ2-1; 7 bases are shared with TRBD2. The CDR3 is made up of 17 amino acids. Trimming removed 2 bases from V and 7 bases from J; junction bases left unmatched: 14. CDR1 MNHNS and CDR2 SASEGT come from the germline V gene. CDR3 residues: CASSEISGGSNKNEQFF. DNA of the CDR3: TGTGCCAGCAGTGAAATATCGGGGGGTTCAAATAAAAATGAGCAGTTCTTC.

This clone showed up just a few times. This chain joins TRBV6-5 and TRBJ1-1; D call uncertain. Germline V gene lookup returns CDR1 MNHEY and CDR2 SVGAGI. Trimming removed 0 bases at V and 3 bases at J, with 8 bases between. This CDR3 is built from 14 residues. CDR3 in amino acids: CASSYSMRHTEAFF. In DNA, the CDR3 is TGTGCCAGCAGTTACTCGATGAGGCACACTGAAGCTTTCTTT.

DNA for the CDR3: TGTGCCAGCAGGTTCGGGGGATCACCCCTCCACTTT. Encoded protein: CASRFGGSPLHF. The chain is built from TRBV27 and TRBJ1-6, with D possibly TRBD1 on 5 matching bases. The germline V and J ends were trimmed by 6 bases and 10 bases, with 10 bases remaining between them. This CDR3 spans 12 amino acids. Germline V gene data show CDR1 as MNHEY and CDR2 as SMNVEV (reference sequence).

This rearrangement joins TRBV27 to TRBJ2-7; 8 nucleotides line up with TRBD1. The CDR3 totals 15 residues. Unmatched junction bases numbered 13, after V lost 6 bases and J lost 6 bases. CDR1 is MNHEY, CDR2 SMNVEV, per germline (reference sequence). The CDR3 DNA sequence: TGTGCCAGCAGCCCGACAGGGGACGGTTGGGCCGAGCAGTACGTC. Translating gives CASSPTGDGWAEQYV.

V is TRBV15 and J is TRBJ2-3; no reliable D call. CDR1 is LNHNV, CDR2 YYDKDF, per germline (reference sequence). Trimming left V 7 bases short and J 2 bases short, with 13 bases between. This CDR3 spans 14 amino acids. Written as DNA, the CDR3 is TGTGCCACCACCCGAGGCAGCCTCACAGATACGCAGTATTTT. It codes for CATTRGSLTDTQYF.

The chain uses TRBV19 and TRBJ1-1; D possibly corresponds to TRBD1 (5 bases). V was trimmed by 7 bases and J by 4 bases, leaving 16 bases between them. This CDR3 contains 14 residues. CDR1 is LNHDA and CDR2 is SQIVND in the germline V gene (reference sequence). The CDR3 sequence is CASTTGRQGTEAFF. Here the CDR3 DNA reads TGTGCCAGTACTACCGGGAGGCAGGGCACTGAAGCTTTCTTT.

This chain links TRBV7-8 with TRBJ1-4; possible D gene TRBD1, 5 bases. CDR3 length equals 15 residues. Germline CDR1 and CDR2: SGHVS and FQNEAQ. V lost 2 bases and J 8 bases, leaving 15 bases between the germline ends. CDR3 residues: CASSLPSGGREKLFF. CDR3 bases: TGTGCCAGCAGCTTACCGTCGGGGGGTCGGGAAAAACTGTTTTTT.

J is TRBJ1-2 and V is TRBV28; 7 bases align to TRBD1. Germline loops: CDR1 MDHEN, CDR2 SYDVKM. CDR3 length: 14 residues. The J segment lost 4 bases and the V segment lost 6 bases, leaving 8 bases of the junction unmatched. The CDR3 reads CASSATGAFYGYTF. The CDR3 DNA is TGTGCCAGCAGCGCTACAGGGGCCTTCTATGGCTACACCTTC.